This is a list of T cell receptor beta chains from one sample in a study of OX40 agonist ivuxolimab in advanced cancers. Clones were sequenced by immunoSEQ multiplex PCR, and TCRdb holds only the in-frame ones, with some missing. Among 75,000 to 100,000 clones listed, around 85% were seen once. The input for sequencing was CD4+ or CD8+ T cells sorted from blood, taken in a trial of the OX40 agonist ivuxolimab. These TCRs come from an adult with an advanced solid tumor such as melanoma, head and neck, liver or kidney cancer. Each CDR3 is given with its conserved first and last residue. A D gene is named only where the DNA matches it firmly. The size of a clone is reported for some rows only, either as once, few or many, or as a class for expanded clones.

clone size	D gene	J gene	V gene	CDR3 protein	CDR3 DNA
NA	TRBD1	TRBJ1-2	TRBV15	CATSSPQGNHGYTF	TGTGCCACCAGCAGCCCACAGGGGAACCATGGCTACACCTTC
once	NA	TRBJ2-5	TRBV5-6	CASSSPGRETQYF	TGTGCCAGCAGCTCCCCTGGACGGGAGACCCAGTACTTC
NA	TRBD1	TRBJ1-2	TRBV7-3	CASSLDRDRVYGYTF	TGTGCCAGCAGCCTTGACCGGGACAGGGTCTATGGCTACACCTTC
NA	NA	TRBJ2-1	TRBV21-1	CASSGLAGGREQFF	TGTGCCAGCAGCGGACTAGCGGGAGGACGCGAGCAGTTCTTC
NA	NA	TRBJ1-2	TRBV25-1	CASSEGASYGYTF	TGTGCCAGCAGTGAGGGGGCCTCCTATGGCTACACCTTC
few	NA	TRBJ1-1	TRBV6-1	CASSGKTLYTEAFF	TGTGCCAGCAGTGGTAAGACACTTTACACTGAAGCTTTCTTT
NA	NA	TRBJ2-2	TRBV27	CASSPGPYGTGELFF	TGTGCCAGCAGTCCGGGGCCGTATGGGACCGGGGAGCTGTTTTTT
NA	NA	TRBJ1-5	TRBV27	CASKEYDSNQPQHF	TGTGCCAGCAAAGAGTACGATAGCAATCAGCCCCAGCATTTT
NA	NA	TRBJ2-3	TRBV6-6	CASSYVQGPTTDTQYF	TGTGCCAGCAGTTACGTCCAGGGTCCGACCACAGATACGCAGTATTTT
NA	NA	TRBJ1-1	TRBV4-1	CASKGQVKGGTEAFF	TGCGCCAGCAAAGGGCAGGTTAAGGGTGGCACTGAAGCTTTCTTT
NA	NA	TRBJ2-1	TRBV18	CASSQGLENEQFF	TGTGCCAGCTCACAGGGCTTGGAGAATGAGCAGTTCTTC
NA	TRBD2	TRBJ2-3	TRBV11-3	CASSAGTSGRVTDTQYF	TGTGCCAGCAGCGCTGGGACTAGCGGGAGGGTCACAGATACGCAGTATTTT
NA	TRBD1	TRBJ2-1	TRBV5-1	CASSSQTGGVYNEQFF	TGCGCCAGCAGCTCCCAGACAGGGGGCGTCTACAATGAGCAGTTCTTC
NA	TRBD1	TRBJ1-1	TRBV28	CASSSGQDTEAFF	TGTGCCAGCAGCTCCGGACAGGACACTGAAGCTTTCTTT
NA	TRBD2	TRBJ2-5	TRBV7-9	CASSFSGNQETQYF	TGTGCCAGCAGCTTTAGCGGGAATCAAGAGACCCAGTACTTC
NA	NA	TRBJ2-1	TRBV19	CASSVRAPEGRSSSYNEQFF	TGTGCCAGTAGCGTACGGGCCCCGGAGGGACGCTCAAGCTCCTACAATGAGCAGTTCTTC
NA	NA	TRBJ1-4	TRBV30	CAWTHGNGGEKLFF	TGTGCCTGGACACATGGCAACGGAGGCGAAAAACTGTTTTTT
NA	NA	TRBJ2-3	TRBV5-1	CASSPYSEGTDTQYF	TGCGCCAGCAGCCCCTATAGCGAAGGCACAGATACGCAGTATTTT
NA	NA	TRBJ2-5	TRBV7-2	CASSFGDTFQETQYF	TGTGCCAGCAGCTTTGGGGACACTTTCCAAGAGACCCAGTACTTC
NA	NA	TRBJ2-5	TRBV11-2	CASSTRTQQETQYF	TGTGCCAGCAGCACAAGGACGCAGCAAGAGACCCAGTACTTC
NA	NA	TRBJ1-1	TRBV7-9	CASSITGSIAFF	TGTGCCAGCAGCATAACAGGGAGCATTGCTTTCTTT
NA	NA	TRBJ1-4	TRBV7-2	CASSLRGTSEKLFF	TGTGCCAGCAGCTTACGCGGGACGAGTGAAAAACTGTTTTTT
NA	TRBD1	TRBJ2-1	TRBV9	CASSVTGGGNEQFF	TGTGCCAGCAGCGTTACAGGGGGCGGGAATGAGCAGTTCTTC
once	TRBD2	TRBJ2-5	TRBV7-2	CASSGLAGETQYF	TGTGCCAGCAGCGGACTAGCGGGAGAGACCCAGTACTTC
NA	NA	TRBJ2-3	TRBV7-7	CASSLERSDTQYF	TGTGCTAGCAGCTTGGAGAGGTCTGATACGCAGTATTTT
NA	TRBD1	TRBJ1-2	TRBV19	CASQDRGYGYTF	TGTGCCAGCCAGGACAGGGGCTATGGCTACACCTTC
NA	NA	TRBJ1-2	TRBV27	CASSLSPPGLRGYTF	TGTGCCAGCAGTTTAAGCCCTCCCGGACTGCGGGGCTACACCTTC
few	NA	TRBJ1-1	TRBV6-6	CASSTLDFNTEAFF	TGTGCCAGCAGTACTCTAGACTTTAACACTGAAGCTTTCTTT
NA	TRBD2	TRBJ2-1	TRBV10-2	CASSPSGGPNEQFF	TGCGCCAGCAGTCCATCGGGAGGCCCCAATGAGCAGTTCTTC
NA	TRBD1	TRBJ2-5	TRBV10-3	CAISGQGQETQYF	TGTGCCATCAGTGGACAGGGCCAAGAGACCCAGTACTTC
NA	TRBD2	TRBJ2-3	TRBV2	CASCSGGTDTQYF	TGTGCCAGCTGCAGCGGGGGCACAGATACGCAGTATTTT
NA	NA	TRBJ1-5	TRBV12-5	CASGPGPLQPQHF	TGTGCTAGTGGTCCCGGACCCCTCCAGCCCCAGCATTTT
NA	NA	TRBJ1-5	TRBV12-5	CASGSDSGLEQPQHF	TGTGCTAGTGGTTCCGATTCAGGGCTGGAGCAGCCCCAGCATTTT
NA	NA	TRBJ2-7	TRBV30	CASRISYEQYF	TGTGCCTCCAGGATAAGCTACGAGCAGTACTTC
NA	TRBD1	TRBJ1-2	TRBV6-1	CASGGQGVPNYGYTF	TGTGCCAGCGGGGGACAGGGGGTACCAAACTATGGCTACACCTTC
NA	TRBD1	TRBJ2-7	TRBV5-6	CASSLEGQGPYKQYF	TGTGCCAGCAGCTTGGAGGGACAGGGACCTTACAAGCAGTACTTC
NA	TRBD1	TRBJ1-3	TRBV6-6	CASSYPTGGGNTIYF	TGTGCCAGCAGTTACCCAACAGGGGGCGGAAACACCATATATTTT
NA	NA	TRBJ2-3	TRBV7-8	CASSSSPVDTQYF	TGTGCCAGCAGCTCTAGCCCCGTGGATACGCAGTATTTT
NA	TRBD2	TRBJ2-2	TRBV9	CASSVGSGRTGGELFF	TGTGCCAGCAGCGTAGGTAGCGGGAGGACTGGCGGGGAGCTGTTTTTT
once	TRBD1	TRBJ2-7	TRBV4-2	CASSPGQGNYEQYF	TGTGCCAGCAGCCCGGGACAGGGTAACTACGAGCAGTACTTC
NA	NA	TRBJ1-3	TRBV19	CASTHQKAISGNTIYF	TGTGCCAGTACCCATCAGAAAGCCATCTCTGGAAACACCATATATTTT
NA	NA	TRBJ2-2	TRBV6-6	CASSHNGNGELFF	TGTGCCAGCAGTCATAACGGGAACGGGGAGCTGTTTTTT
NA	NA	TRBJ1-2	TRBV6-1	CASTLGYGYTF	TGTGCCAGCACGTTGGGGTATGGCTACACCTTC
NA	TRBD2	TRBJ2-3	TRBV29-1	CTVRRGGADTQYF	TGCACGGTGAGGCGGGGGGGCGCAGATACGCAGTATTTT
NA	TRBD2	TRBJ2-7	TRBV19	CASSQGWTSGRAVGEQYF	TGTGCCAGTAGTCAGGGCTGGACTAGCGGGAGGGCCGTGGGTGAGCAGTACTTC
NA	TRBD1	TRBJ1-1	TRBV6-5	CASSFPVGQGRTEAFF	TGTGCCAGCAGTTTCCCTGTGGGACAGGGGAGAACTGAAGCTTTCTTT
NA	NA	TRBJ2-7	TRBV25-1	CASSESEGSYEQYF	TGTGCCAGCAGTGAATCAGAGGGTTCCTACGAGCAGTACTTC
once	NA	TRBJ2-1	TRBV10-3	CAISEPRGAVKNNEQFF	TGTGCCATCAGTGAGCCCCGGGGAGCGGTTAAAAACAATGAGCAGTTCTTC